This record concerns one T cell receptor beta chain sequence. This sample was taken from a study of control samples from healthy donors and cancer patients. Measured with immunoSEQ multiplex PCR; TCRdb has only the in-frame clones, and not every one. The table has around 76,000 clones, about 93% seen once. The clonotype was recovered from a woman aged 40 to 50 in good health. The sequenced material came from blood.

The CDR3 DNA reads TGTGCCAGCAGCTTAGGACTAGCGGGAGGAAACTACGAGCAGTACTTC. This encodes CASSLGLAGGNYEQYF. V and J are TRBV7-2 and TRBJ2-7; 13 bases map to TRBD2. Germline V gene sequence: CDR1 SGHTA, CDR2 FQGNSA. This CDR3 has 16 amino acids. The junction had 3 bases not matched to a gene; V was cut back by 1 base and J by 3 bases.